This T cell receptor beta chain was found in a study of blood T cell repertoires in COVID-19. The wider study: The United States, Italy and Spain supplied acute and convalescent COVID-19 samples.

V shed 6 bases, J shed 5 bases, and the junction held 10 bases outside the gene matches. This CDR3 contains 16 residues. Per the original methods: Reference gene primer amplification yielded estimated nucleated cell counts. Sequencing used immunoSEQ multiplex PCR; TCRdb keeps in-frame clones, though not all of them. V and J calls and clone size are copied from that table; D and trimming were computed from the DNA. The sample holds 200,000 to 250,000 clones; about three quarters are singletons and the top ten take 7.2%. The sequenced sample was peripheral blood. This chain joins TRBV6-7 and TRBJ2-5; 12 bases match TRBD2. TRBV6-7 is reported as an ORF; its role is uncertain. The sequence was obtained from a woman between 65 and 79 years old with acute or convalescent COVID-19. In DNA, the CDR3 is TGTGCCAGCAGCCCCGGGACTAGCGGGTCTCGGGAGACCCAGTACTTC. It codes for CASSPGTSGSRETQYF.